Shown below are 21 T cell receptor beta chains from a single sample sequenced in a study of T cells after yellow fever vaccination. TCRdb re-called the 5' RACE reads with MiXCR, one entry per CDR3 protein. The data show around 600,000 distinct CDR3 sequences, around 12% seen once. Sample: PBMCs, taken on the day of the yellow fever booster vaccination. The receptor source for this set is a young man who received the YFV17D yellow fever vaccine.

This rearrangement joins TRBV4-3 to TRBJ2-1; 9 nucleotides match TRBD2. Germline V gives CDR1 LGHNA, CDR2 YSLEER. There are 17 residues in the CDR3. V was pared by 0 bases and J by 7 bases, with 10 bases of the junction left unmatched. The CDR3 DNA reads as TGCGCCAGCAGCCAAGACGGCGGGAGGGCCACGGGAAATGAGCAGTTCTTC. Translation: CASSQDGGRATGNEQFF.

This clonotype showed up just a few times. This chain uses TRBV5-6 with TRBJ1-2, with D maybe TRBD1 (6 bases). Germline assignment: CDR1 SGHDT and CDR2 YYEEEE. The length of the CDR3 is 17 residues. The V gene lost 4 bases and the J gene lost 4 bases, with 23 bases spanning the gap. CDR3 residues: CASSPRGAGLAVYGYTF. Here the CDR3 DNA reads TGTGCCAGCAGCCCTCGGGGGGCCGGCTTAGCTGTCTATGGCTACACCTTC.

This clonotype was recorded once. The rearrangement joins TRBV6-2 or TRBV6-3 to TRBJ2-7, with 12 bases identical to TRBD2. CDR3 length equals 19 residues. Per the germline V gene, CDR1 is MNHEY and CDR2 is SVGEGT. V gave up 0 bases and J gave up 3 bases; unmatched junction bases: 12. For the CDR3, the DNA is TGTGCCAGCAGTTACTCGATACTAGCGGGAGGTCCGAGAGGCTACGAGCAGTACTTC. Its translation is CASSYSILAGGPRGYEQYF.

This rearrangement joins TRBV2 to TRBJ1-1; D is undetermined. This CDR3 is 12 amino acids long. The germline V and J ends were trimmed by 9 bases and 2 bases, with 10 bases remaining between them. The V gene's germline CDR1 is SNHLY and CDR2 FYNNEI. CDR3 region: CASQPGNTEAFF. The CDR3 coding sequence is TGTGCCAGTCAGCCCGGCAACACTGAAGCTTTCTTT.

This clonotype was counted only a few times. The chain recombines TRBV24-1 with TRBJ2-1; D unclear. Trimming stripped 0 bases from V and 10 bases from J, with 9 bases between. The germline CDR1 and CDR2 sequences are KGHDR and SFDVKD. This CDR3 comprises 13 residues. The CDR3 loop reads CATSDLHSREQFF. The CDR3 nucleotides read TGTGCCACCAGTGATTTGCACTCCAGGGAGCAGTTCTTC.

There are many counts of this clonotype. The rearrangement joins TRBV12-3 or TRBV12-4 to TRBJ2-5; D could derive from TRBD1 or TRBD2 (5 bases each). This CDR3 region has 13 residues. V lost 3 bases to trimming and J lost 5 bases, with 10 bases between them. The CDR3 DNA is TGTGCCAGCAGTTTTGGGGACGGGGAGACCCAGTACTTC. Its translation: CASSFGDGETQYF.

The V call is TRBV7-2, the J call TRBJ1-1; D call uncertain. Germline values: CDR1 SGHTA, CDR2 FQGNSA. The ends were cut back, 3 bases at V and 0 bases at J, with 8 bases in the middle. The CDR3 is made up of 14 amino acids. The DNA for the CDR3 is TGTGCCAGCAGCTTCAGAGACATGAACACTGAAGCTTTCTTT. This translates into CASSFRDMNTEAFF.

This clonotype was counted between two and nine times. The V and J genes are TRBV20-1 and TRBJ2-7, with D hard to call. CDR1 is DFQATT, CDR2 SNEGSKA, per germline (reference sequence). This CDR3 has 11 amino acids. V dropped 4 bases and J dropped 4 bases, with 8 bases sitting between them. Written as DNA, the CDR3 is TGCAGTGCTATCGGAAAATACGAGCAGTACTTC. Protein: CSAIGKYEQYF.

The CDR3 DNA reads as TGTGCCACCAGTGACCGGGGGGGTCCAGATACGCAGTATTTT. It yields the protein CATSDRGGPDTQYF. V is TRBV24-1 and J is TRBJ2-3, with 8 bases matching TRBD2. The CDR3 consists of 14 residues. V dropped 4 bases and J dropped 4; count of bases not matched to a gene: 3. Germline CDR1 reads KGHDR; CDR2 reads SFDVKD.

In its sample, this clonotype was seen many times. The chain recombines TRBV20-1 with TRBJ1-1; D gene ambiguous. There are 13 residues in the CDR3. V was cut by 2 bases and J by 1 base, with 8 bases left in between. Germline CDR1 is DFQATT and CDR2 is SNEGSKA (reference sequence). For the CDR3, the DNA is TGCAGTGCTAGATTGCCGGAGAACACTGAAGCTTTCTTT. Translated: CSARLPENTEAFF.

This clonotype was recorded a few times. The chain carries TRBV24-1 and TRBJ2-2; D is perhaps TRBD2 (7 bases). Germline CDR1 reads KGHDR; CDR2 reads SFDVKD. Trimming left V 3 bases short and J 4 bases short, with 14 bases between. The CDR3 spans 16 residues. CDR3 sequence: CATSDPGGALTGELFF. The CDR3 DNA follows: TGTGCCACCAGTGATCCTGGGGGGGCCCTCACCGGGGAGCTGTTTTTT.

The V call is TRBV5-5, the J call TRBJ2-2, with TRBD2 matching over 8 bases. J was trimmed by 1 base and V by 6 bases; bases with no gene match: 5. The V gene's germline CDR1 is SGHKS and CDR2 YYEKEE (reference sequence). CDR3 length: 15 residues. CDR3 coding DNA: TGTGCCAGCACTTCTAGCGGGCTGAACACCGGGGAGCTGTTTTTT. Its protein product is CASTSSGLNTGELFF.

This clonotype was detected a few times. The chain recombines TRBV9 with TRBJ2-6; the D gene is possibly TRBD1 (6 bases). The CDR3 is 18 amino acids. The V end was cut by 0 bases, the J end by 0 bases, with 13 bases between. Germline V gene lookup returns CDR1 SGDLS and CDR2 YYNGEE. The chain's CDR3 is CASSVVPGQPSGANVLTF. CDR3 DNA: TGTGCCAGCAGCGTAGTTCCAGGACAGCCCTCTGGGGCCAACGTCCTGACTTTC.

This clonotype was seen a handful of times. The CDR3 DNA sequence: TGTGCCAGCAGCCAAGAATACGGCTCCCAAGAGACCCAGTACTTC. It yields the protein CASSQEYGSQETQYF. The chain has TRBV3-1 and TRBJ2-5; no definite D call. The V gene lost 0 bases and the J gene lost 1 base, with 9 bases spanning the gap. CDR3 length equals 15 residues. The germline V gene has CDR1 LGHDT and CDR2 YNNKEL (reference sequence).

The chain couples TRBV25-1 to TRBJ2-1; 9 nucleotides line up with TRBD2. The J segment lost 8 bases and the V segment lost 5 bases, leaving 10 bases of the junction unmatched. The CDR3 extends over 15 amino acids. The V gene's germline CDR1 is MGHDK and CDR2 SYGVNS. In DNA, the CDR3 is TGTGCCAGCAGTAAGAACTTAGCGGGAGTCGATGAGCAGTTCTTC. It specifies CASSKNLAGVDEQFF. The whole variable domain, filled in from reference TRBV25-1 and TRBJ2-1, reads EADIYQTPRYLVIGTGKKITLECSQTMGHDKMYWYQQDPGMELHLIHYSYGVNSTEKGDLSSESTVSRIRTEHFPLTLESARPSHTSQYLCASSKNLAGVDEQFFGPGTRLTVL.

This clonotype was counted between two and nine times. The chain is built from TRBV5-1 and TRBJ2-3; D possibly uses TRBD1 or TRBD2 (5 bases each). The CDR3 covers 13 residues. V was pared by 3 bases and J by 4 bases, with 9 bases between. CDR1 is SGHRS, CDR2 YFSETQ, per germline. The CDR3 nucleotides are TGCGCCAGCAGCTGGATGGGGGCAGATACGCAGTATTTT. Protein sequence: CASSWMGADTQYF.

In DNA, the CDR3 is TGCAGTGCTAGCGTGGGCTCCTCGAGCTCCTATAATTCACCCCTCCACTTT. It specifies CSASVGSSSSYNSPLHF. This sequence joins TRBV20-1 and TRBJ1-6; the D is unclear. V dropped 3 bases and J dropped 0 bases, with 15 bases sitting between them. CDR3 length equals 17 residues. CDR1 and CDR2 from the germline V gene are DFQATT and SNEGSKA (reference sequence).

V usage is TRBV27 and J usage is TRBJ2-3; perhaps TRBD1 as D (6 bases). Germline V CDR1 and CDR2: MNHEY, SMNVEV (reference sequence). CDR3 size: 16 residues. V gave up 6 bases and J gave up 0 bases, with 16 bases separating them. CDR3 in amino acids: CASSPMGAISTDTQYF. As DNA, the CDR3 is TGTGCCAGCAGCCCCATGGGGGCGATTAGCACAGATACGCAGTATTTT.

This clonotype was seen ten or more times. The rearrangement joins TRBV29-1 to TRBJ2-3; D is unclear. The CDR3 runs 12 residues. The V end lost 0 bases, the J end lost 6 bases, and 7 bases lay between the germline ends. Germline V gene lookup returns CDR1 SQVTM and CDR2 ANQGSEA. This CDR3 is CSVEDSADTQYF. CDR3 nucleotides: TGCAGCGTTGAAGATTCTGCGGATACGCAGTATTTT.

V gene TRBV20-1 combines with J gene TRBJ2-1, with 9 bases fitting TRBD1. The CDR3 sequence is 14 residues long. From germline, CDR1 is DFQATT and CDR2 SNEGSKA (reference sequence). V gave up 6 bases and J gave up 1 base; unmatched junction bases: 4. The chain's CDR3 is CSARDRESYNEQFF. The CDR3 region has the DNA TGCAGTGCAAGGGACAGGGAGTCCTACAATGAGCAGTTCTTC.

V gene TRBV12-3 or TRBV12-4 combines with J gene TRBJ2-2, with TRBD1 matching 10 bases. V lost 7 bases and J lost 6; bases outside the gene matches: 11. The CDR3 is made up of 16 amino acids. The CDR3 sequence: CASTSPRDRGSGELFF. CDR3 coding DNA: TGTGCCAGCACTTCACCCCGGGACAGGGGTTCCGGGGAGCTGTTTTTT.